Listed below are T cell receptor beta chains from one sample, sequenced in a study of response to subunit inactivated influenza vaccine. TCRdb fed the RT-PCR reads into MiXCR, producing one record per CDR3 protein. The data hold around 580,000 distinct CDR3 sequences, with roughly 10% observed a single time. The starting material was PBMCs from blood, obtained on the day of vaccination. The receptors originated from a man between 45 and 60 years old who received an inactivated influenza vaccine. The CDR3 runs from the conserved cysteine through the conserved F or W. Clone sizes are given selectively: once, few, many, or a class where the clone is expanded.

V gene	J gene	clone size	CDR3 protein
TRBV28	TRBJ2-5	few	CASSLPAGLRETQYF
TRBV15	TRBJ2-3	few	CATSPAWGQADTQYF
TRBV5-1	TRBJ2-5	NA	CASSAGSVQETQYF
TRBV5-1	TRBJ2-7	few	CASSLGATKTYEQYF
TRBV27	TRBJ1-6	many	CASSLGTGLGNSPLHF
TRBV20-1	TRBJ2-5	NA	CSARETGVETQYF
TRBV29-1	TRBJ2-7	NA	CSVEVPSGDEQYF
TRBV20-1	TRBJ2-1	few	CSARDGGRADNEQFF
TRBV5-1	TRBJ1-5	many	CASSRDPGGNQPQHF
TRBV7-6	TRBJ1-5	few	CASSLGSQGSQPQHF
TRBV7-2	TRBJ2-2	NA	CASSLGLASSGTGELFF
TRBV29-1	TRBJ2-5	many	CSVVTPRVETQYF
TRBV20-1	TRBJ2-1	many	CSARGLAGNYNEQFF
TRBV6-2/TRBV6-3	TRBJ1-5	few	CASSKLSGGNQPQHF
TRBV10-3	TRBJ2-1	NA	CAISASSGGDYNEQFF
TRBV20-1	TRBJ1-5	few	CSAKDRGYFNQPQHF
TRBV16	TRBJ1-3	NA	CASSQAQIRDTIYF
TRBV10-3	TRBJ2-3	few	CAISDGRGLADTQYF
TRBV5-1	TRBJ1-3	NA	CASSLGKRGNTISF
TRBV18	TRBJ2-2	few	CASSPGTVDTGELFF
TRBV6-2/TRBV6-3	TRBJ2-1	few	CASSYSTGGNEQFF
TRBV7-9	TRBJ2-5	few	CASSQTSGIQETQYF
TRBV28	TRBJ2-7	few	CASSPTSGKSYEQYF
TRBV7-2	TRBJ1-2	few	CATTTGTVFRYTF
TRBV12-3/TRBV12-4	TRBJ2-3	many	CASSSRLAGGPSTDTQYF
TRBV6-1	TRBJ1-4	few	CASTHAGPNEKLFF
TRBV29-1	TRBJ2-7	NA	CSVYDRGYEQYF
TRBV6-5	TRBJ1-5	NA	CASSYRYRGGSNQPQHF
TRBV10-3	TRBJ1-5	NA	CAISEPPKGGRNQPQHF
TRBV10-3	TRBJ1-1	few	CAIGSGDDTEAFF
TRBV4-2	TRBJ1-2	few	CASSHENNYGYTF
TRBV4-1	TRBJ1-5	many	CASSLGQGPNVRGQPQHF
TRBV29-1	TRBJ2-3	few	CSVEHRKGTDTQYF
TRBV3-1	TRBJ2-7	many	CASSLWDRSGEQYF
TRBV27	TRBJ1-3	NA	CASSLSGTGGNTIYF
TRBV10-3	TRBJ1-1	NA	CAITGTGTTEAFF
TRBV27	TRBJ1-6	many	CASRTPSYNSPLHF
TRBV3-1	TRBJ1-3	few	CASSQDWGNTIYF
TRBV7-2	TRBJ1-3	NA	CASSLRGQGGNTIYF
TRBV20-1	TRBJ2-7	NA	CSAIEFIYEQYF
TRBV2	TRBJ2-5	NA	CASSRAPGETQYF
TRBV7-2	TRBJ2-7	few	CASSPNPGLAGGEQYF
TRBV27	TRBJ2-1	NA	CASSSGLSSYNEQFF
TRBV12-3/TRBV12-4	TRBJ2-3	NA	CASSFYPGQVTSDTQYF
TRBV3-1	TRBJ2-7	few	CASSQGDGTYEQYF
TRBV25-1	TRBJ2-1	NA	CASSEFGYNEQFF
TRBV5-6	TRBJ2-1	many	CASSLFGLSYNEQFF
TRBV12-3/TRBV12-4	TRBJ2-1	medium-sized	CASSLGGGAPNEQFF
TRBV6-5	TRBJ1-6	few	CASSSSDRSRNSPLHF
TRBV6-2/TRBV6-3	TRBJ2-2	few	CASSFETGGNTGELFF
TRBV11-2	TRBJ2-5	few	CASSLGSGEKTQYF
TRBV7-2	TRBJ1-2	NA	CASSLAVRDGYTF